This T cell receptor beta chain was sequenced for a study of T cell changes during pregnancy in multiple sclerosis. This CDR3 spans 14 amino acids. The germline CDR1 and CDR2 sequences are SGHRS and YFSETQ. The V gene lost 4 bases and the J gene lost 2 bases, with 12 bases spanning the gap. Sequencing was performed with immunoSEQ multiplex PCR; in TCRdb, only in-frame clones are kept and a portion is missing. The sample lists 77,000 or so clones; over 85% were seen once. The V call is TRBV5-1, the J call TRBJ1-2; possibly TRBD1 for D (5 bases). Specimen: peripheral blood, collected in the second trimester of pregnancy. This TCR came from a female donor in good health, enrolled as a control in a pregnancy study. This chain's CDR3 is CASSPVGGNYGYTF. CDR3 in DNA: TGCGCCAGCAGCCCGGTGGGGGGAAACTATGGCTACACCTTC.